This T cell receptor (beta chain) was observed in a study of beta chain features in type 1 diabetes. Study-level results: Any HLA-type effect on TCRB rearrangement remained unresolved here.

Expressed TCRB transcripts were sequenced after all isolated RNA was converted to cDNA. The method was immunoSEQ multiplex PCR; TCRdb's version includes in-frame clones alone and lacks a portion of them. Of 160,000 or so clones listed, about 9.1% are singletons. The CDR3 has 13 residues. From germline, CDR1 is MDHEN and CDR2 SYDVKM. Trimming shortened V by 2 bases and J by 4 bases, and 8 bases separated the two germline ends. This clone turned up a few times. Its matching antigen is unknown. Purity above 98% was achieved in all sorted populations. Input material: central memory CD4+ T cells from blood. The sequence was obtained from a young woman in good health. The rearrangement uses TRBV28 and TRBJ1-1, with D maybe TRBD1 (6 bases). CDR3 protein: CASSLQGTTEAFF. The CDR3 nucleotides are TGTGCCAGCAGTTTACAGGGGACCACTGAAGCTTTCTTT. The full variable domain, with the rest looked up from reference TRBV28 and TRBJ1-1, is DVKVTQSSRYLVKRTGEKVFLECVQDMDHENMFWYRQDPGLGLRLIYFSYDVKMKEKGDIPEGYSVSREKKERFSLILESASTNQTSMYLCASSLQGTTEAFFGQGTRLTVV.